Shown below are 21 T cell receptor beta chains from a single sample sequenced in a study of cytomegalovirus exposure and HLA in healthy donors (dated by TCRdb to the late 2010s). Receptor amplification or capture employed the immunoSEQ multiplex PCR assay. For the multiplex PCR, a mixture combining 60 forward primers for TCR Vbeta segments and 13 reverse primers for TCR Jbeta segments was used. TCRdb retrieved this table from immuneACCESS and kept in-frame rearrangements only. Not all clones are present; in checked studies, unresolved V genes account for under half, and no reason is known for the remainder. The sample table lists around 120,000 clones, approximately 70% of them with a count of one. Together, the top ten hold about a tenth of the sample. The sequenced sample consisted of PBMCs. All receptors derive from a middle-aged man in good health and CMV-seropositive.

This clone was observed a few times. J is TRBJ2-7 and V is TRBV7-9; perhaps TRBD2 as D (7 bases). Trimming removed 5 bases from V and 7 bases from J, with 27 bases in between. This CDR3 region has 17 residues. Germline V gene data show CDR1 as SEHNR and CDR2 as FQNEAQ (reference sequence). The CDR3 sequence is CASSPSIFGRGQGEQYF. CDR3 nucleotide sequence: TGTGCCAGCAGCCCCAGCATCTTCGGGCGGGGGCAGGGAGAGCAGTACTTC.

The chain couples TRBV4-3 to TRBJ2-7, with 9 nucleotides matching TRBD1. With 1 base clipped from V and 4 bases from J, the junction kept 8 bases outside the gene matches. The germline V gene has CDR1 LGHNA and CDR2 YSLEER. The CDR3 runs 16 residues. In DNA form, the CDR3 reads TGCGCCAGCAGCCAAGGGACAGGGGCTGTCATTTACGAGCAGTACTTC. This translates into CASSQGTGAVIYEQYF.

The V gene is TRBV7-9, the J gene TRBJ1-2; TRBD1 agrees at 7 bases. Trimming took 0 bases from V and 5 from J; bases not matched to a gene: 12. The CDR3 length is 17 residues. CDR1 is SEHNR, CDR2 FQNEAQ, per germline (reference sequence). The CDR3 is CASSLAAQEGAGYGYTF. For the CDR3, the DNA is TGTGCCAGCAGCTTAGCCGCGCAGGAGGGGGCCGGGTATGGCTACACCTTC.

The CDR3 region has the DNA TGTGCCAGCAGCTCGAGGACAGGGACTAATGAAAAACTGTTTTTT. Its translation is CASSSRTGTNEKLFF. V is TRBV7-9 and J is TRBJ1-4; TRBD1 matches at 8 bases. CDR1 and CDR2 (germline): SEHNR, FQNEAQ (reference sequence). The V segment lost 4 bases and the J segment 2 bases; nucleotides outside the gene matches: 3. The CDR3 totals 15 residues.

The J gene is TRBJ2-5, the V gene TRBV7-8; 10 positions match TRBD1. This CDR3 region has 15 residues. Looked up from germline, CDR1 is SGHVS and CDR2 is FQNEAQ. Germline trimming cut 1 base from V and 4 bases from J; bases unmatched to any gene: 3. Here the CDR3 DNA reads TGTGCCAGCAGCTTAGGCCGGGACAGGGGAGAGACCCAGTACTTC. Translating it yields CASSLGRDRGETQYF.

The chain has TRBV4-1 and TRBJ2-5; D ambiguous. CDR3 length: 15 amino acids. V lost 1 base and J 4 bases, leaving 13 bases between the germline ends. Germline V lookup: CDR1 MGHRA, CDR2 YSYEKL. In DNA form, the CDR3 reads TGCGCCAGCAGCCAAGGAACTCCGTTAACAGAGACCCAGTACTTC. Protein sequence: CASSQGTPLTETQYF.

The chain links TRBV27 to TRBJ2-2, with D perhaps matching TRBD2 (7 bases). There are 15 residues in the CDR3. V lost 4 bases, J lost 3 bases, and 12 bases lay in between. Germline V lookup: CDR1 MNHEY, CDR2 SMNVEV (reference sequence). CDR3 sequence reads: CASSYRGADTGELFF. DNA of the CDR3: TGTGCCAGCAGTTACCGGGGGGCGGACACCGGGGAGCTGTTTTTT.

In this sample, this clone turned up a few times. The chain carries TRBV5-4 and TRBJ1-2; 7 bases map to TRBD1. Germline V CDR1 and CDR2: SGHNT, YYREEE (reference sequence). The CDR3 is 13 residues long. J was trimmed by 8 bases and V by 2 bases; bases with no gene match: 6. The CDR3 DNA reads as TGTGCCAGCAGCTTCCCCCGGGACAGCGGCTACACCTTC. This codes for CASSFPRDSGYTF.

This chain connects TRBV5-1 to TRBJ2-5; D not resolved. This CDR3 has 13 residues. Per germline, CDR1 SGHRS and CDR2 YFSETQ. Trimming removed 2 bases at V and 0 bases at J, with 5 bases between. The CDR3: CASSLLDQETQYF. The CDR3 DNA reads as TGCGCCAGCAGCTTACTGGACCAAGAGACCCAGTACTTC.

This clone was recorded a few times. This chain's CDR3 is CASSAGLAGYQETQYF. The CDR3 nucleotides read TGTGCCAGCAGCGCCGGACTAGCGGGCTACCAAGAGACCCAGTACTTC. The chain is built from TRBV7-6 and TRBJ2-5; TRBD2 aligns across 11 bases. This CDR3 region has 16 residues. Trimming took 5 bases from V and 0 from J; bases not matched to a gene: 5. Germline CDR1 and CDR2: SGHVS and FNYEAQ.

Written as DNA, the CDR3 is TGTGCCAGCAGCACTCGGACTAGCGGCCGCAATGAGCAGTTCTTC. It translates to CASSTRTSGRNEQFF. The chain is built from TRBV9 and TRBJ2-1; 10 nucleotides match TRBD2. V lost 4 bases, J lost 6 bases, and 7 bases stayed unmatched. The CDR3 runs 15 residues. In germline, CDR1 is SGDLS, CDR2 YYNGEE. The whole variable domain, filled in from reference TRBV9 and TRBJ2-1, reads DSGVTQTPKHLITATGQRVTLRCSPRSGDLSVYWYQQSLDQGLQFLIQYYNGEERAKGNILERFSAQQFPDLHSELNLSSLELGDSALYFCASSTRTSGRNEQFFGPGTRLTVL.

This clone occurred a few times. The genes are TRBV6-5 and TRBJ1-1; the match to TRBD1 covers 11 bases. The CDR3 has 14 residues. CDR1 is MNHEY, CDR2 SVGAGI, per germline. The J segment lost 3 bases and the V segment lost 4 bases, leaving 1 base of the junction unmatched. This CDR3 reads CASSWGQGDTEAFF. In DNA, the CDR3 is TGTGCCAGCAGTTGGGGACAGGGGGACACTGAAGCTTTCTTT.

This clone was seen only a few times. The rearrangement links TRBV19 to TRBJ1-5; TRBD1 might be the D (6 bases). V was clipped by 3 bases and J by 7 bases, with 19 bases between them. CDR1 LNHDA and CDR2 SQIVND come from the germline V gene (reference sequence). The CDR3 is 16 residues long. The CDR3 here is CASSMRQGGVGQPQHF. For the CDR3, the DNA is TGTGCCAGTAGTATGAGGCAAGGGGGGGTGGGCCAGCCCCAGCATTTT.

The chain has TRBV6-5 and TRBJ1-5, with TRBD1 identical over 8 bases. Trimming cost V 0 bases and J 7 bases; bases outside gene matches: 5. CDR1 and CDR2 from the germline V gene are MNHEY and SVGAGI. The CDR3 extends over 15 amino acids. The CDR3 DNA sequence: TGTGCCAGCAGTTACTCCCAGGGGGCTAAACAGCCCCAGCATTTT. Its translation is CASSYSQGAKQPQHF.

This clone was detected a few times. The chain joins TRBV4-2 to TRBJ2-1; TRBD1 matches 9 bases. CDR1 and CDR2 (germline): LGHNA, YNFKEQ. The CDR3 consists of 15 residues. V lost 2 bases and J lost 6; bases outside the gene matches: 5. CDR3 in amino acids: CASSQYGQGINEQFF. CDR3 DNA sequence: TGTGCCAGCAGCCAATACGGACAGGGGATCAATGAGCAGTTCTTC.

This rearrangement joins TRBV6-5 to TRBJ1-5; D remains ambiguous. Germline lookup yields CDR1 MNHEY and CDR2 SVGAGI. This CDR3 contains 14 residues. Trimming removed 6 bases from V and 0 bases from J, with 9 bases in between. The CDR3, as DNA: TGTGCCAGCAGGGGAGGGAATAGCAATCAGCCCCAGCATTTT. It is translated as CASRGGNSNQPQHF.

The chain employs TRBV9 and TRBJ2-5, with 7 bases fitting TRBD2. From germline, CDR1 is SGDLS and CDR2 YYNGEE. V shed 3 bases and J 4 bases; nucleotides not matched to a gene: 12. The CDR3 length is 16 residues. CDR3 in amino acids: CASSGGGRGGLETQYF. CDR3 coding DNA: TGTGCCAGCAGCGGGGGGGGTAGGGGAGGGCTAGAGACCCAGTACTTC.

The rearrangement links TRBV19 to TRBJ1-2; TRBD1 matches 10 bases. This CDR3 is built from 15 residues. Germline lookup yields CDR1 LNHDA and CDR2 SQIVND (reference sequence). The trim removed 4 bases at V and 0 bases at J, leaving 2 bases unmatched. The CDR3 reads CASSTDRGSNYGYTF. The CDR3 DNA follows: TGTGCCAGTAGTACGGACAGGGGGTCTAACTATGGCTACACCTTC.

This chain connects TRBV28 to TRBJ2-1; 7 bases are a match to TRBD1. Germline trimming cut 6 bases from V and 4 bases from J; bases unmatched to any gene: 6. The germline V gene has CDR1 MDHEN and CDR2 SYDVKM. CDR3 length: 14 amino acids. For the CDR3, the DNA is TGTGCCAGCAGGATAAAACAGGGGTACAATGAGCAGTTCTTC. Its translation is CASRIKQGYNEQFF.

The chain employs TRBV7-9 and TRBJ2-5; TRBD2 is a possible D gene (6 bases). CDR1 and CDR2 from the germline V gene are SEHNR and FQNEAQ (reference sequence). The CDR3 extends over 17 amino acids. The germline V and J ends were trimmed by 5 bases and 4 bases, with 23 bases remaining between them. CDR3 bases: TGTGCCAGCAGCCTAGGGAGTGGACTAAGAATTTCAGAGACCCAGTACTTC. Residues: CASSLGSGLRISETQYF.

The rearrangement uses TRBV19 and TRBJ1-4; 7 nucleotides match TRBD1. The germline V gene has CDR1 LNHDA and CDR2 SQIVND (reference sequence). J was trimmed by 0 bases and V by 3 bases; bases with no gene match: 4. The length of the CDR3 is 16 residues. CDR3 coding DNA: TGTGCCAGTAGTATCAGACAGGGCGCAACTAATGAAAAACTGTTTTTT. This sequence encodes CASSIRQGATNEKLFF.